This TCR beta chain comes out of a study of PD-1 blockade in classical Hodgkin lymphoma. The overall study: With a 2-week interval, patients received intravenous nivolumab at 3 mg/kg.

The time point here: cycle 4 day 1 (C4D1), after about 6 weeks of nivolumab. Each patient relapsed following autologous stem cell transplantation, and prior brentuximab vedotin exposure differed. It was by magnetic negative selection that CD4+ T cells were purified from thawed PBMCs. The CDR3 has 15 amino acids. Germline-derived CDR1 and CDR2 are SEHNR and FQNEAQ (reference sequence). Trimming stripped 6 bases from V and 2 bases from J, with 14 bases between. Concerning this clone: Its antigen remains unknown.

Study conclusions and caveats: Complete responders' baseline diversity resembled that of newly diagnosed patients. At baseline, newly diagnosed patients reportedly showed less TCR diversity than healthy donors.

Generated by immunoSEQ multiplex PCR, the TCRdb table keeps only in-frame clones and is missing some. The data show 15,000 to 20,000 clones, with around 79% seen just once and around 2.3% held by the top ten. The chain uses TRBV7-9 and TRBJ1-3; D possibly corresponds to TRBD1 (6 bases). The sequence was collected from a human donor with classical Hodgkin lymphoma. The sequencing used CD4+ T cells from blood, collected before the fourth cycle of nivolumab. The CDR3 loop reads CASSTGGKAGNTIYF. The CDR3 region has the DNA TGTGCCAGCAGTACCGGGGGCAAGGCTGGAAACACCATATATTTT.